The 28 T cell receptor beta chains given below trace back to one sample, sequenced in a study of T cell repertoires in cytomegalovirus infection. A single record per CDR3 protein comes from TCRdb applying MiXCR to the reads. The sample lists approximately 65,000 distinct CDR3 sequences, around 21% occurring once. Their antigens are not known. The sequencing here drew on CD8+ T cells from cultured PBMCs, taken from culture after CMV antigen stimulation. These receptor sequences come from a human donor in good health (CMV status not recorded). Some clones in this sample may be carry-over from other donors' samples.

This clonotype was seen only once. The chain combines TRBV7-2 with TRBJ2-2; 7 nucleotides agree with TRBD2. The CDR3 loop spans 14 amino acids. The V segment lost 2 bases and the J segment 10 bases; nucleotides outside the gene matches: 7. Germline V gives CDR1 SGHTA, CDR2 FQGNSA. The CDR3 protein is CASSLNPSGTELFF. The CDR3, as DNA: TGTGCCAGCAGCTTAAACCCTAGCGGTACGGAGCTGTTTTTT.

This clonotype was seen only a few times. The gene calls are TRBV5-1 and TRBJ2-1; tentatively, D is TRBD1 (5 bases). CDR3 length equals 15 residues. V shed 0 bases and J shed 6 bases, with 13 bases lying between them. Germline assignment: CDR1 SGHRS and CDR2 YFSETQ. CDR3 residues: CASSLGDSAGNEQFF. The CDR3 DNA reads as TGCGCCAGCAGCTTGGGTGACAGTGCTGGCAATGAGCAGTTCTTC.

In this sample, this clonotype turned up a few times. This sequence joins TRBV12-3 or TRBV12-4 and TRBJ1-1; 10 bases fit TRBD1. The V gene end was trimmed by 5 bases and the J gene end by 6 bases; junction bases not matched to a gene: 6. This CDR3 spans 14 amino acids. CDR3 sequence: CASSPGQGFSEAFF. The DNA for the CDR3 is TGTGCCAGCAGTCCGGGACAGGGGTTCTCTGAAGCTTTCTTT.

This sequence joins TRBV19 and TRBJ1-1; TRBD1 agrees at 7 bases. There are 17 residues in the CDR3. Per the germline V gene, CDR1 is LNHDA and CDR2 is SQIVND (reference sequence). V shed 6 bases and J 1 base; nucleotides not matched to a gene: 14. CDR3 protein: CASRTFGEGARNTEAFF. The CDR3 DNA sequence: TGTGCCAGTAGAACCTTTGGGGAGGGGGCAAGGAACACTGAAGCTTTCTTT.

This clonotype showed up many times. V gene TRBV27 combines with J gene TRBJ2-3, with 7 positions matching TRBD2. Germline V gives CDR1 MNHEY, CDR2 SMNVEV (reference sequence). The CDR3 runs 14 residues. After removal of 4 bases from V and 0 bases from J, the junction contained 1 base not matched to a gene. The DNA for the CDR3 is TGTGCCAGCAGTTCTAGCGGCAGCACAGATACGCAGTATTTT. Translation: CASSSSGSTDTQYF.

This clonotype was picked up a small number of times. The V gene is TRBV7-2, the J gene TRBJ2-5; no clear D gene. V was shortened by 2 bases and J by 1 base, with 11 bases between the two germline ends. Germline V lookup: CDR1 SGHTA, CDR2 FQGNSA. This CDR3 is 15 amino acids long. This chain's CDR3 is CASSLRNGFQETQYF. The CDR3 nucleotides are TGTGCCAGCAGCTTACGGAACGGATTCCAAGAGACCCAGTACTTC.

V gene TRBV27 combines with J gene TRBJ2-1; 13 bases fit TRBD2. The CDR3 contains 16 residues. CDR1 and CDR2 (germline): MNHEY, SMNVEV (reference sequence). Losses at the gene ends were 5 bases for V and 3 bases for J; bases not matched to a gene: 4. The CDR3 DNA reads TGTGCCAGCAGTCCTCGGACTAGCGGGGGCTACAATGAGCAGTTCTTC. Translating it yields CASSPRTSGGYNEQFF.

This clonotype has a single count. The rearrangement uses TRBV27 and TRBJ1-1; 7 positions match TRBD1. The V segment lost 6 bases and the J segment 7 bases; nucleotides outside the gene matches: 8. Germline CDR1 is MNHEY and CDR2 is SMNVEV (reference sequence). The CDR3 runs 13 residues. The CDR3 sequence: CASRKTGQNEAFF. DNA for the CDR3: TGTGCCAGCAGGAAGACAGGGCAGAATGAAGCTTTCTTT.

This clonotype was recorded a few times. CDR3 sequence: CASSQTQGVANVLTF. In nucleotides, the CDR3 is TGTGCCAGCAGCCAAACCCAGGGGGTGGCCAACGTCCTGACTTTC. V and J are TRBV7-2 and TRBJ2-6; 7 nucleotides line up with TRBD1. The CDR3 extends over 15 amino acids. Trimming cost V 5 bases and J 6 bases; bases outside gene matches: 7. The germline V gene encodes CDR1 SGHTA and CDR2 FQGNSA.

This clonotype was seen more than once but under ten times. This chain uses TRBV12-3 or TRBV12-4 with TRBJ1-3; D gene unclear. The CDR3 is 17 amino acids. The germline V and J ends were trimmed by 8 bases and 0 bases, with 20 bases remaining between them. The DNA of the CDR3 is TGTGCCAGCGAACGCCTTGACGGCAGAAGCTCTGGAAACACCATATATTTT. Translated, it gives CASERLDGRSSGNTIYF.

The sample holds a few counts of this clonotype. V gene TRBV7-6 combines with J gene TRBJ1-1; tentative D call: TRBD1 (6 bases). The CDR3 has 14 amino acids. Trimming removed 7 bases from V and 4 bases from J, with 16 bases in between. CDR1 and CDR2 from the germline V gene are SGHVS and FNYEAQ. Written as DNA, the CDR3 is TGTGCCAGCATCCCTCTGGGGGGCGGCACTGAAGCTTTCTTT. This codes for CASIPLGGGTEAFF.

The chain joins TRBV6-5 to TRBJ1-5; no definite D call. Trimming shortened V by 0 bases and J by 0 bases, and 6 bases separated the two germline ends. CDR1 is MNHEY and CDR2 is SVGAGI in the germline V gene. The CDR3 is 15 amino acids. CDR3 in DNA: TGTGCCAGCAGTTACTCAGGGAATAGCAATCAGCCCCAGCATTTT. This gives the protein CASSYSGNSNQPQHF.

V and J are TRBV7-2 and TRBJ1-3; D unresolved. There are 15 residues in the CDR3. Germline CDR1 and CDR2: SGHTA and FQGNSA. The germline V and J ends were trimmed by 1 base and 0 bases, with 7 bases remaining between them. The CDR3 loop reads CASSLGSFSGNTIYF. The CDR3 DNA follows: TGTGCCAGCAGCTTAGGAAGTTTCTCTGGAAACACCATATATTTT.

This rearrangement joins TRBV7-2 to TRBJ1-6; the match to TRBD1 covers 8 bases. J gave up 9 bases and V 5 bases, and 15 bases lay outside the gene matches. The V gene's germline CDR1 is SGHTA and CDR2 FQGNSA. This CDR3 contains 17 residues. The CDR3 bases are TGTGCCAGCAGCCCTAAGTTTTTATGGACAGGGAGTTCACCCCTCCACTTT. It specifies CASSPKFLWTGSSPLHF.

The CDR3 bases are TGTGCCAGCAGCTTGGATCGGGGGCCGGGGACTGAAGCTTTCTTT. This encodes CASSLDRGPGTEAFF. V gene TRBV11-2 combines with J gene TRBJ1-1; maybe TRBD1 (6 bases). The V gene's germline CDR1 is SGHAT and CDR2 FQNNGV. Deletions cut 3 bases from V and 5 bases from J, with 16 bases between. This CDR3 has 15 amino acids.

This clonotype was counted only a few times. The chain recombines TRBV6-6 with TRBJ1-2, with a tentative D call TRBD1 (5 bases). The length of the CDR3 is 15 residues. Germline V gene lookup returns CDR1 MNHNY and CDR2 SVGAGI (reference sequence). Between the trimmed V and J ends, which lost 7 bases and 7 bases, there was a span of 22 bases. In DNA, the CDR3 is TGTGCCAGCATAGGGCAGGGATTTATAACGGGTGGCTACACCTTC. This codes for CASIGQGFITGGYTF.

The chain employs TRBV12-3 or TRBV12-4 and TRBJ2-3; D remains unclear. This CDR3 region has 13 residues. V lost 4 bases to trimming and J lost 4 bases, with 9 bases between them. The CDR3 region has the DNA TGTGCCAGCAGTTCGCTTAAAGCAGATACGCAGTATTTT. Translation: CASSSLKADTQYF.

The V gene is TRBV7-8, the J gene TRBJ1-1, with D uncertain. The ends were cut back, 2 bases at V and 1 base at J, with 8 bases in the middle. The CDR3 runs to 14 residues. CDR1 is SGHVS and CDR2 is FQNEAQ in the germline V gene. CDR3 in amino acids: CASSLLTWNTEAFF. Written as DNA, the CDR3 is TGTGCCAGCAGCTTACTCACGTGGAACACTGAAGCTTTCTTT.

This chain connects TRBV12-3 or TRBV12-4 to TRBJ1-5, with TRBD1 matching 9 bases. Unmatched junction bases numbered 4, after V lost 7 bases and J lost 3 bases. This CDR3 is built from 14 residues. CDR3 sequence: CASKDRGDNQPQHF. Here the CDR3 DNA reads TGTGCCAGCAAGGACAGGGGAGACAATCAGCCCCAGCATTTT.

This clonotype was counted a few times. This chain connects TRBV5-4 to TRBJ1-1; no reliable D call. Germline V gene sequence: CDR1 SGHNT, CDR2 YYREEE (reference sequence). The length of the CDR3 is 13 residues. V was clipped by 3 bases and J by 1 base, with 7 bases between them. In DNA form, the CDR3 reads TGTGCCAGCAGCTCCTCAGAGAACACTGAAGCTTTCTTT. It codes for CASSSSENTEAFF.

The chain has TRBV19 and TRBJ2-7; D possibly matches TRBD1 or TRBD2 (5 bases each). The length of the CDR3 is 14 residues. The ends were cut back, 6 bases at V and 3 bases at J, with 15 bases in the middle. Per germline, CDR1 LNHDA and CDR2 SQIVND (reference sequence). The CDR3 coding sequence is TGTGCCAGTAGCCTGGGACGGAACTTCTACGAGCAGTACTTC. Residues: CASSLGRNFYEQYF.

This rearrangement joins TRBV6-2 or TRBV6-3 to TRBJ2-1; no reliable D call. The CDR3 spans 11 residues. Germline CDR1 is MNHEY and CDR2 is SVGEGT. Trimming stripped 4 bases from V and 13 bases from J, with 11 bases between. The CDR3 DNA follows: TGTGCCAGCAGTTTTTCGCTAAGACAGTTCTTC. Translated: CASSFSLRQFF.

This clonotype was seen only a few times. CDR3 region: CASSPPGAHQETQYF. DNA for the CDR3: TGCGCCAGCAGCCCCCCAGGGGCTCACCAAGAGACCCAGTACTTC. V and J are TRBV4-3 and TRBJ2-5; weak D call: TRBD1 (6 bases). The CDR3 length is 15 residues. CDR1 is LGHNA, CDR2 YSLEER, per germline. Trimming took 4 bases from V and 0 from J, leaving 12 bases between them.

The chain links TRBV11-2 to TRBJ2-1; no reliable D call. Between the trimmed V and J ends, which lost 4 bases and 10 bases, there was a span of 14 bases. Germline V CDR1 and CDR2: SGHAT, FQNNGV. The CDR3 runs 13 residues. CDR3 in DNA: TGTGCCAGCAGCTGGGGATTGACTCTCGAGCAGTTCTTC. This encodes CASSWGLTLEQFF.

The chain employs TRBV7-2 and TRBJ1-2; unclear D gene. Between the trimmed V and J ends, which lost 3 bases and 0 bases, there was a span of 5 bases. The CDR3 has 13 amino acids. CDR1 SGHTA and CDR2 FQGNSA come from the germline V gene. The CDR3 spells CASSLRSNYGYTF. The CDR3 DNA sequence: TGTGCCAGCAGCTTGCGGTCTAACTATGGCTACACCTTC.

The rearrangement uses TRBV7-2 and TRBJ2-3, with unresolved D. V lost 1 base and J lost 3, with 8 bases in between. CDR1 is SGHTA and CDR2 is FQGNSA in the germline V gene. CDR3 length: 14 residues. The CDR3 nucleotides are TGTGCCAGCAGCTTAGTTTTGGGGACAGATACGCAGTATTTT. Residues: CASSLVLGTDTQYF.

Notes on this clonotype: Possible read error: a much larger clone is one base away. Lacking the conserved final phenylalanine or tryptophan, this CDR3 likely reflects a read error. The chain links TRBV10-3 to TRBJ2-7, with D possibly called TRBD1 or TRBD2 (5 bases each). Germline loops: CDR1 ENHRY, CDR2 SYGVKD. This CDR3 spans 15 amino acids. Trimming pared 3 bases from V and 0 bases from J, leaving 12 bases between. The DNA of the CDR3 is TGTGCCATCAGTGACCCGACGGGGACCTCCTACGAGCAGTACTTA. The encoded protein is CAISDPTGTSYEQYL.

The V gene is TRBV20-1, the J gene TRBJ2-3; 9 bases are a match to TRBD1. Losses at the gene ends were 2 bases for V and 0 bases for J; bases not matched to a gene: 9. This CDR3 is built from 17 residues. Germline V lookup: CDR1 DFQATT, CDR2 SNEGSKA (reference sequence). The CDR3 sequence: CSARYPGTGLSTDTQYF. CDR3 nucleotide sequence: TGCAGTGCTAGATACCCGGGGACAGGGCTTAGCACAGATACGCAGTATTTT.